The 2 T cell receptor beta chains reported below all come from one sample, sequenced in a study of shared T cell receptors in the human thymus. Sequencing used immunoSEQ multiplex PCR; TCRdb keeps in-frame clones, though not all of them. This table holds hundreds of thousands of clones, 88% found once. The same sample was also used in a study of human thymus T cells.

The specimen sequenced was thymocytes. These receptors all stem from a boy under three years old with a congenital heart defect.

V gene TRBV7-2 combines with J gene TRBJ1-5; 12 bases are a match to TRBD1. Looked up from germline, CDR1 is SGHTA and CDR2 is FQGNSA. This CDR3 comprises 15 residues. V was clipped by 3 bases and J by 7 bases; unmatched bases: 4. In DNA form, the CDR3 reads TGTGCCAGCAGCTTGGGACAGGGGGCCTGGCAGCCCCAGCATTTT. Translating gives CASSLGQGAWQPQHF.

This rearrangement joins TRBV15 to TRBJ2-5; the D gene is possibly TRBD1 (5 bases). Judging by the DNA end, TRBJ2-7 fits better; the J call may be wrong. This CDR3 spans 13 amino acids. Germline-derived CDR1 and CDR2 are LNHNV and YYDKDF (reference sequence). In DNA form, the CDR3 reads TGTGCCACCAGCAGAGATGAAAGGGGCGAGCAGTACTTC. Protein: CATSRDERGEQYF.